The rows below give T cell receptor beta chains drawn from one sample of a study of blood T cell repertoires in COVID-19. Profiled with immunoSEQ multiplex PCR; TCRdb holds only in-frame clones, not every one. Found here are about half a million clones, 80% to 90% of them singletons; the top ten hold approximately 2.9%. Sequenced input: peripheral blood. All receptors derive from a human donor in a cohort sampled during active COVID-19. The CDR3 runs from the conserved cysteine through the conserved F or W. The D gene is left open where the match is weak. Rows give clone size only sometimes, using once, few, many, or a class for an expanded clone.

v_gene,abundance,j_gene,d_gene,CDR3aa,CDR3nt
TRBV28,few,TRBJ1-3,TRBD1,CASSLQGARNTIYF,TGTGCCAGCAGTTTACAGGGGGCTAGAAACACCATATATTTT
TRBV19,-,TRBJ2-5,TRBD1,CASSRRQGALGETQYF,TGTGCCAGTAGTAGGCGCCAGGGGGCGCTGGGAGAGACCCAGTACTTC
TRBV24-1,-,TRBJ1-3,-,CATSVGPSGNTIYF,TGTGCCACCAGTGTGGGGCCCTCTGGAAACACCATATATTTT
TRBV18,-,TRBJ2-7,-,CASSPEAEIYYEQYF,TGTGCCAGCTCACCAGAGGCGGAAATCTATTACGAGCAGTACTTC
TRBV28,-,TRBJ2-1,-,CASSLPILAPTLDEQFF,TGTGCCAGCAGTTTGCCCATTCTAGCACCTACCCTCGATGAGCAGTTCTTC
TRBV7-2,-,TRBJ1-1,TRBD1,CASSVGQGEGEAFF,TGTGCCAGCAGCGTGGGACAGGGGGAGGGTGAAGCTTTCTTT
TRBV6-6,few,TRBJ2-2,-,CASSYSRQDTGELFF,TGTGCCAGCAGTTACTCGAGACAGGACACCGGGGAGCTGTTTTTT
TRBV15,-,TRBJ2-7,TRBD1,CATSSDRGSNEQYF,TGTGCCACCAGCTCGGACAGGGGTTCGAACGAGCAGTACTTC
TRBV30,few,TRBJ1-1,-,CAWRGWTENTEAFF,TGTGCCTGGAGGGGCTGGACTGAGAACACTGAAGCTTTCTTT
TRBV30,once,TRBJ1-1,-,CAWSGGRTEAFF,TGTGCCTGGAGCGGGGGGCGCACTGAAGCTTTCTTT
TRBV5-5,-,TRBJ1-3,-,CASSLAQASNSGNTIYF,TGTGCCAGCAGCTTGGCACAAGCGTCCAACTCTGGAAACACCATATATTTT
TRBV19,-,TRBJ2-6,-,CASSTGQSASGANVLTF,TGTGCCAGTAGTACCGGACAGAGTGCCTCTGGGGCCAACGTCCTGACTTTC
TRBV30,-,TRBJ2-7,TRBD2,CAWSLQRGYYEQYF,TGTGCCTGGAGTCTCCAGCGGGGCTACTACGAGCAGTACTTC
TRBV19,-,TRBJ1-1,-,CASGSPRRMNTEAFF,TGTGCCAGCGGGTCCCCAAGGCGCATGAACACTGAAGCTTTCTTT
TRBV9,few,TRBJ1-1,TRBD1,CASSVAGGANTEAFF,TGTGCCAGCAGCGTAGCAGGGGGCGCGAACACTGAAGCTTTCTTT
TRBV6-5,-,TRBJ1-1,TRBD1,CASIRQGDTEAFF,TGTGCCAGCATTAGACAGGGAGACACTGAAGCTTTCTTT
TRBV7-2,-,TRBJ2-1,TRBD2,CASSLQLAGAYNEQFF,TGTGCCAGCAGCCTCCAACTAGCGGGAGCGTACAATGAGCAGTTCTTC
TRBV2,-,TRBJ2-7,TRBD2,CASTGREVLIRYF,TGTGCCAGCACGGGGCGGGAGGTTCTCATAAGGTACTTC
TRBV7-8,-,TRBJ2-7,TRBD2,CASSLDGGRGPEQYF,TGTGCCAGCAGCTTAGACGGCGGGAGGGGACCCGAGCAGTACTTC
TRBV12-5,-,TRBJ2-7,-,CASGLNTGIPFGYEQYF,TGTGCTAGTGGTCTTAATACAGGGATTCCCTTCGGCTACGAGCAGTACTTC
TRBV15,-,TRBJ1-2,-,CATSRDLGQGSGYTF,TGTGCCACCAGCAGAGATCTAGGGCAGGGATCGGGCTACACCTTC
TRBV28,-,TRBJ2-7,TRBD1,CASSPPGQGADEQYF,TGTGCCAGCAGTCCCCCGGGACAGGGGGCAGACGAGCAGTACTTC
TRBV24-1,-,TRBJ2-1,TRBD2,CATSSLASGNPYNEQFF,TGTGCCACCAGTTCCCTCGCTAGCGGGAATCCCTACAATGAGCAGTTCTTC
TRBV3-1/TRBV3-2,once,TRBJ1-1,-,CASSLGDRNTEAFF,TGTGCCAGCAGCCTCGGCGACAGGAACACTGAAGCTTTCTTT
TRBV30,once,TRBJ2-1,-,CAWKNREFNEQFF,TGTGCCTGGAAAAACAGGGAATTTAATGAGCAGTTCTTC
TRBV10-3,-,TRBJ1-2,-,CAISVEGGGNYGYTF,TGTGCCATCAGTGTTGAGGGCGGAGGAAACTATGGCTACACCTTC
TRBV19,-,TRBJ1-5,-,CASTLGGNSNQPQHF,TGTGCCAGTACCTTGGGAGGGAATAGCAATCAGCCCCAGCATTTT
TRBV29-1,-,TRBJ2-7,-,CSVVLAPEQYF,TGCAGCGTTGTACTAGCTCCCGAGCAGTACTTC
TRBV10-3,-,TRBJ2-3,TRBD2,CAISDDIPGIAGEVDTQYF,TGTGCCATCAGCGACGACATTCCCGGGATAGCGGGAGAGGTAGATACGCAGTATTTT
TRBV7-2,-,TRBJ2-5,TRBD2,CASSLVLVAGWRETQYF,TGTGCCAGCAGCTTAGTATTGGTAGCGGGATGGCGAGAGACCCAGTACTTC
TRBV7-2,-,TRBJ2-5,TRBD1,CASSHPDRAGTQYF,TGTGCCAGCAGCCATCCGGACAGGGCGGGGACCCAGTACTTC
TRBV7-2,-,TRBJ1-2,-,CASSPYGGGANYGYTF,TGTGCCAGCAGCCCCTACGGAGGGGGGGCTAACTATGGCTACACCTTC
TRBV7-3,-,TRBJ2-7,TRBD2,CASSLSGRGGNEQYF,TGTGCCAGCAGCTTATCGGGAAGGGGAGGGAACGAGCAGTACTTC
TRBV6-2/TRBV6-3,-,TRBJ1-2,-,CASSSTGSNYGYTF,TGTGCCAGCAGTTCGACAGGATCTAACTATGGCTACACCTTC
TRBV18,-,TRBJ1-5,-,CASSPSGDNQPQHF,TGTGCCAGCTCACCATCGGGAGACAATCAGCCCCAGCATTTT
TRBV2,-,TRBJ2-7,TRBD1,CASSGTGYEQYF,TGTGCCAGCAGTGGGACAGGCTACGAGCAGTACTTC
TRBV6-6,-,TRBJ2-1,-,CASRPPGVDEQFF,TGTGCCAGCAGACCCCCAGGGGTGGATGAGCAGTTCTTC
TRBV9,once,TRBJ2-7,TRBD1,CASSVGTGEYEQYF,TGTGCCAGCAGCGTCGGGACAGGGGAATACGAGCAGTACTTC
TRBV5-1,-,TRBJ2-7,-,CASSPTSYGEQYF,TGCGCCAGCAGCCCTACTAGCTATGGCGAGCAGTACTTC
TRBV28,-,TRBJ2-1,-,CANASPAGNEQFF,TGTGCCAACGCTAGCCCCGCCGGGAATGAGCAGTTCTTC
TRBV9,-,TRBJ2-1,-,CASSPQLSGYNEQFF,TGTGCCAGCAGCCCCCAACTGAGCGGCTACAATGAGCAGTTCTTC
TRBV19,-,TRBJ1-1,TRBD1,CASSTVPGQDRPFF,TGTGCCAGTAGTACCGTTCCGGGACAGGACAGGCCTTTCTTT
TRBV28,-,TRBJ1-5,-,CASSHGWGNQPQHF,TGTGCCAGCAGTCACGGGTGGGGCAATCAGCCCCAGCATTTT
TRBV27,-,TRBJ2-1,TRBD1,CASSLQYPGQGRNEQFF,TGTGCCAGCAGTTTGCAGTATCCGGGACAGGGGCGTAATGAGCAGTTCTTC
TRBV11-3,-,TRBJ2-3,-,CASSPTGARDTQYF,TGTGCCAGCAGCCCGACAGGAGCTAGGGATACGCAGTATTTT
TRBV30,-,TRBJ1-2,-,CAWSESIGGYTF,TGTGCCTGGAGTGAGTCAATCGGTGGCTACACCTTC
TRBV5-4,few,TRBJ2-3,TRBD2,CASSASGRRSTDTQYF,TGTGCCAGCAGTGCTAGCGGGAGGCGAAGCACAGATACGCAGTATTTT
TRBV18,once,TRBJ2-2,-,CASSPRSANTGELFF,TGTGCCAGCTCACCCCGATCAGCGAACACCGGGGAGCTGTTTTTT
TRBV9,-,TRBJ2-1,TRBD2,CASSVAVSGNYVGGEQFF,TGTGCCAGCAGCGTAGCTGTTAGCGGGAACTATGTAGGGGGTGAGCAGTTCTTC
TRBV19,few,TRBJ2-3,TRBD1,CASSSRTGWGADTQYF,TGTGCCAGTAGTTCCAGGACAGGGTGGGGGGCAGATACGCAGTATTTT
TRBV30,-,TRBJ2-3,TRBD2,CAWSVASGTGTQYF,TGTGCCTGGAGTGTGGCTAGCGGTACGGGTACGCAGTATTTT
TRBV10-3,-,TRBJ2-5,TRBD2,CAISDPSSGRGQETQYF,TGTGCCATCAGTGACCCGTCTAGCGGGAGGGGCCAAGAGACCCAGTACTTC
TRBV19,few,TRBJ1-5,-,CASIHRLGQPQHF,TGTGCCAGTATCCATAGACTCGGGCAGCCCCAGCATTTT
TRBV11-2,-,TRBJ2-7,-,CASSSLDRTPYEQYF,TGTGCCAGCAGCTCCCTGGACAGAACTCCCTACGAGCAGTACTTC
TRBV3-1/TRBV3-2,once,TRBJ2-1,TRBD2,CASSQASGREQFF,TGTGCCAGCAGCCAAGCTAGCGGGAGGGAGCAGTTCTTC
TRBV7-2,-,TRBJ2-5,TRBD2,CASSLTSGVWETQYF,TGTGCCAGCAGCCTGACTAGCGGGGTTTGGGAGACCCAGTACTTC
TRBV24-1,few,TRBJ1-2,-,CATSAQGNYGYTF,TGTGCCACCAGTGCCCAGGGAAACTATGGCTACACCTTC
TRBV30,-,TRBJ1-2,-,CAWSTPLTEVVYGYTF,TGTGCCTGGAGTACCCCTCTGACAGAGGTGGTCTATGGCTACACCTTC
TRBV28,-,TRBJ1-2,-,CASTRDSPPITF,TGTGCCAGCACCCGGGACTCCCCCCCAATTACCTTC